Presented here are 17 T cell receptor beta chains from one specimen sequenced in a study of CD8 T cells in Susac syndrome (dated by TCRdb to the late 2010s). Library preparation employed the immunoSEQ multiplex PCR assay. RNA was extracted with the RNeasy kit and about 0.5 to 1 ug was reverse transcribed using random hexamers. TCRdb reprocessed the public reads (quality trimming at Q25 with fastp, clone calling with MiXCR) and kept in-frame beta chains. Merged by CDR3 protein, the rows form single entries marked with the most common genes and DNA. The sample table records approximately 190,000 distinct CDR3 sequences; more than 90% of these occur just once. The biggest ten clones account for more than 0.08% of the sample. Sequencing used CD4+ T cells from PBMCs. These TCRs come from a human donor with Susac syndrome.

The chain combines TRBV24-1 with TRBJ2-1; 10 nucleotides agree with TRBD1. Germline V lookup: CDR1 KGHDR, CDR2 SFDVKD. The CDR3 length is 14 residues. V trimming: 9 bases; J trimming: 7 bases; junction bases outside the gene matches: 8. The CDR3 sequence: CATGIRDRGNEQFF. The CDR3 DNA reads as TGTGCCACCGGTATCCGGGACAGGGGAAATGAGCAGTTCTTC.

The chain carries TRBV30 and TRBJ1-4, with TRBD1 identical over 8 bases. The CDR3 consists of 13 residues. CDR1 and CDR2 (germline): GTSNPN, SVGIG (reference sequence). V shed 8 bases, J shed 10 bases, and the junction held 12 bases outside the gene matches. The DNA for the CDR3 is TGTGCCAACAGCCCAGGGGGCGGGGGAAAACTGTTTTTT. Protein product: CANSPGGGGKLFF.

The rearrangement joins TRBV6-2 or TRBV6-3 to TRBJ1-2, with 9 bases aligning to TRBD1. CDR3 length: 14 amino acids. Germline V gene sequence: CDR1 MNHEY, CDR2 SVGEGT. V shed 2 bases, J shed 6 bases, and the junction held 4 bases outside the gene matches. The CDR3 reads CASSYSGTGNGYTF. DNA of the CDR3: TGTGCCAGCAGTTACAGCGGGACAGGGAATGGCTACACCTTC.

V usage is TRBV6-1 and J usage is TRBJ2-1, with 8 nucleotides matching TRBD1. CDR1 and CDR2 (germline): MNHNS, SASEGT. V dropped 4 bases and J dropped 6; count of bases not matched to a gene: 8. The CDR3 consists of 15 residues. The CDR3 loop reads CASSGQGLARNEQFF. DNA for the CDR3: TGTGCCAGCAGTGGACAGGGGTTGGCCCGCAATGAGCAGTTCTTC.

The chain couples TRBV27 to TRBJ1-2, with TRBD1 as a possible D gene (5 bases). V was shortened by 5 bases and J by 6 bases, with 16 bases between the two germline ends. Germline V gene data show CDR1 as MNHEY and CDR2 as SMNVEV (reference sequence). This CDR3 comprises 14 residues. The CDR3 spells CASSATTGPHGYTF. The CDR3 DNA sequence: TGTGCCAGCAGTGCTACCACAGGCCCCCATGGCTACACCTTC.

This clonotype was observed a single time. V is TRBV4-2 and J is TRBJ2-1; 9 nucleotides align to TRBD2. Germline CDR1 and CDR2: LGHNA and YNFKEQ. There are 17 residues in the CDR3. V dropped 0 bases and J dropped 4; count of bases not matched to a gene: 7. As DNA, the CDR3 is TGTGCCAGCAGCCAAGAAGAGGACCTAGCGGGGTACAATGAGCAGTTCTTC. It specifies CASSQEEDLAGYNEQFF.

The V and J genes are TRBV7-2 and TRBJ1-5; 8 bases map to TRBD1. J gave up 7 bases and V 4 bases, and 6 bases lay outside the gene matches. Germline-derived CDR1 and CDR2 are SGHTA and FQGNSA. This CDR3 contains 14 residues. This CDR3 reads CASSSRTGKQPQHF. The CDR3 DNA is TGTGCCAGCAGCTCCCGGACAGGGAAACAGCCCCAGCATTTT.

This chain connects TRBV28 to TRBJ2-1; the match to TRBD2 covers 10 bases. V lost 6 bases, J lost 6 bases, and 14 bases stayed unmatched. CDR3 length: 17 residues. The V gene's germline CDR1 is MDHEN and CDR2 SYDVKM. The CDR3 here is CASSLSGGGLATNEQFF. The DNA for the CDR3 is TGTGCCAGCAGCCTTTCGGGGGGGGGACTAGCGACCAATGAGCAGTTCTTC.

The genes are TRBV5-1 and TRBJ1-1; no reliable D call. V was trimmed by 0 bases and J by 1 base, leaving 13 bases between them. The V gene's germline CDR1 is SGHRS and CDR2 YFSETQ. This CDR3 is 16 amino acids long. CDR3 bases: TGCGCCAGCAGCTTGGATTTGTACACTTGGAACACTGAAGCTTTCTTT. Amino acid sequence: CASSLDLYTWNTEAFF.

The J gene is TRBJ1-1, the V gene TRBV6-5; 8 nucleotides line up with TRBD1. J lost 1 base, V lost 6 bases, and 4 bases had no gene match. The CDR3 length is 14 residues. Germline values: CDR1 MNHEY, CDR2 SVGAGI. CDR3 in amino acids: CASRKQGGNTEAFF. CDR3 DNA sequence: TGTGCCAGCAGAAAACAGGGGGGGAACACTGAAGCTTTCTTT.

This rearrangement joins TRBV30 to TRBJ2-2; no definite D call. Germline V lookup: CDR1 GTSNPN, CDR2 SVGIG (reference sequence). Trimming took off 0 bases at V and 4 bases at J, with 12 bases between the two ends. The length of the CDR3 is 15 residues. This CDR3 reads CAWSVLSGPTGELFF. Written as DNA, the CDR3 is TGTGCCTGGAGTGTACTTTCCGGGCCCACCGGGGAGCTGTTTTTT.

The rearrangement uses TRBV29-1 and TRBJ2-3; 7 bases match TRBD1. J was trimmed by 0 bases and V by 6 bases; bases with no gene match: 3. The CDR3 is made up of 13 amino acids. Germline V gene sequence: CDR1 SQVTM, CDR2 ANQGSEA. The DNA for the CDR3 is TGCAGCGTGGACAGGTCTAGCACAGATACGCAGTATTTT. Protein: CSVDRSSTDTQYF.

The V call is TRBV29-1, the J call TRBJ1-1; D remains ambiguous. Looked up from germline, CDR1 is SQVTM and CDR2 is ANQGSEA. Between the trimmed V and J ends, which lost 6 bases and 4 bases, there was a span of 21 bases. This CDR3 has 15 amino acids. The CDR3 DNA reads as TGCAGCGTGTACCCCGGATCAAGAGCGACCACTGAAGCTTTCTTT. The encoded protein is CSVYPGSRATTEAFF.

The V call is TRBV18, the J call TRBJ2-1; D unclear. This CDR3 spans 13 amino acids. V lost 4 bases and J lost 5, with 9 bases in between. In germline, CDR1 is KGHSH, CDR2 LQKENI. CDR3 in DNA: TGTGCCAGCTCACAATCCTATAACAATGAGCAGTTCTTC. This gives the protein CASSQSYNNEQFF.

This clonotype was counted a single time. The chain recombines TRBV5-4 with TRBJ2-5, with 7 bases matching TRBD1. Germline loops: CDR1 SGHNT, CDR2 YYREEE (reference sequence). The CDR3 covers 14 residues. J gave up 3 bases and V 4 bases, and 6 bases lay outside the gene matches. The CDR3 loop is CASSPGQIEETQYF. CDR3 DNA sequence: TGTGCCAGCAGCCCGGGACAGATAGAAGAGACCCAGTACTTC.

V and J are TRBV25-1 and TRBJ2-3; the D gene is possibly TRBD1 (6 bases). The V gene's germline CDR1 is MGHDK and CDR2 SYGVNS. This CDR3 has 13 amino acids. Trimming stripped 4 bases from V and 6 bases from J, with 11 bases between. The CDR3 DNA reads TGTGCCAGCAGTGCTACAGGGACGGATACGCAGTATTTT. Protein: CASSATGTDTQYF.

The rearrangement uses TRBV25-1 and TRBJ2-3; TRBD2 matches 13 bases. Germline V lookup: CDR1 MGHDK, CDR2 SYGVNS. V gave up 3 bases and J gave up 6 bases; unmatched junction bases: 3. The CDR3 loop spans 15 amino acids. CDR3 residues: CASSDLGLAGDTQYF. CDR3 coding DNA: TGTGCCAGCAGTGACTTGGGACTAGCGGGGGATACGCAGTATTTT. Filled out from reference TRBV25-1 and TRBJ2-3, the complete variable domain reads EADIYQTPRYLVIGTGKKITLECSQTMGHDKMYWYQQDPGMELHLIHYSYGVNSTEKGDLSSESTVSRIRTEHFPLTLESARPSHTSQYLCASSDLGLAGDTQYFGPGTRLTVL.